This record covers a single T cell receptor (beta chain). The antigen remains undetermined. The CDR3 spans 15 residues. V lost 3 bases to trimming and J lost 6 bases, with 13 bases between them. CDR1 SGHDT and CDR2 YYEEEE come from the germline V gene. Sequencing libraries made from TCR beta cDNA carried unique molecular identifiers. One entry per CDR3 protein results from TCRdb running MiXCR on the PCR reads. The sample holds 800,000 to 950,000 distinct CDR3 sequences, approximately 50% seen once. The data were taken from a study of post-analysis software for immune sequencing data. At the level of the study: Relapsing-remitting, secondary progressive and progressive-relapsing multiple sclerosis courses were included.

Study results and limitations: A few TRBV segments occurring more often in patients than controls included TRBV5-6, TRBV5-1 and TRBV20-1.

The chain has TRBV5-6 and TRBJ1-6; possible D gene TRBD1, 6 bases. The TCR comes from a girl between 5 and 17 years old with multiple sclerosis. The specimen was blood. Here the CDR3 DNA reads TGTGCCAGCAGCTCGACAGGAAACGTTAATTCACCCCTCCACTTT. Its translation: CASSSTGNVNSPLHF.